The next 9 T cell receptor beta chains were all read from a single sample in a study of CD8 T cells in Susac syndrome. With random hexamers, roughly 0.45 to 1 ug RNA was reverse transcribed. Via MiXCR, TCRdb re-called the immunoSEQ multiplex PCR reads, giving one row per CDR3 protein. The sample carries about 110,000 distinct CDR3 sequences, approximately 93% recorded once. The material sequenced was CD8+ T cells from PBMCs. The origin of the receptors is a human donor with Susac syndrome.

CDR3 bases: TGTGCCAGCAGCTTGGGGGGGACTAATGAAAAACTGTTTTTT. It is translated as CASSLGGTNEKLFF. The genes are TRBV7-9 and TRBJ1-4, with D possibly TRBD1 on 5 matching bases. The germline V gene encodes CDR1 SEHNR and CDR2 FQNEAQ (reference sequence). The CDR3 contains 14 residues. V gave up 3 bases and J gave up 2 bases, with 7 bases separating them.

The chain is built from TRBV15 and TRBJ2-3, with 10 bases matching TRBD1. Losses at the gene ends were 3 bases for V and 3 bases for J; bases not matched to a gene: 3. The CDR3 is 15 amino acids. From germline, CDR1 is LNHNV and CDR2 YYDKDF (reference sequence). CDR3 sequence: CATSSDRGRTDTQYF. The CDR3, as DNA: TGTGCCACCAGCAGTGACAGGGGGCGAACAGATACGCAGTATTTT.

This clonotype was seen a single time. The chain couples TRBV7-9 to TRBJ2-7; TRBD2 matches 8 bases. CDR3 length equals 16 residues. The junction had 5 bases not matched to a gene; V was cut back by 0 bases and J by 1 base. Germline V gives CDR1 SEHNR, CDR2 FQNEAQ (reference sequence). CDR3 bases: TGTGCCAGCAGCTTAGCCGGGGGGGCCGATTCCTACGAGCAGTACTTC. Translating gives CASSLAGGADSYEQYF. Supplemented by reference TRBV7-9 and TRBJ2-7, the full variable domain reads DTGVSQNPRHKITKRGQNVTFRCDPISEHNRLYWYRQTLGQGPEFLTYFQNEAQLEKSRLLSDRFSAERPKGSFSTLEIQRTEQGDSAMYLCASSLAGGADSYEQYFGPGTRLTVT.

The CDR3 nucleotides read TGTGCCAGCAGCTTAGTGGGACAGGGCTACGAGCAGTACTTC. It translates to CASSLVGQGYEQYF. The genes are TRBV7-9 and TRBJ2-7, with 9 positions matching TRBD1. CDR1 is SEHNR, CDR2 FQNEAQ, per germline (reference sequence). The CDR3 is 14 residues long. Germline trimming cut 1 base from V and 3 bases from J; bases unmatched to any gene: 1.

The chain links TRBV20-1 to TRBJ1-5; maybe TRBD1 (6 bases). Germline assignment: CDR1 DFQATT and CDR2 SNEGSKA (reference sequence). The V gene lost 0 bases and the J gene lost 4 bases, with 16 bases spanning the gap. CDR3 length: 16 amino acids. The CDR3 protein is CSARDLNGGFNQPQHF. The CDR3 DNA is TGCAGTGCTAGAGATTTGAATGGGGGCTTTAATCAGCCCCAGCATTTT.

V gene TRBV19 combines with J gene TRBJ2-1, with 11 positions matching TRBD2. Germline V gives CDR1 LNHDA, CDR2 SQIVND (reference sequence). With V trimmed by 3 bases and J by 10 bases, 8 bases remained unmatched. The CDR3 covers 15 residues. CDR3 sequence: CASSMLAGGRGEQFF. The CDR3 DNA reads TGTGCCAGTAGTATGCTAGCGGGGGGACGCGGGGAGCAGTTCTTC.

There are a few counts of this clonotype. The genes are TRBV7-3 and TRBJ2-1, with 7 bases fitting TRBD1. J was trimmed by 0 bases and V by 4 bases; bases with no gene match: 3. The CDR3 contains 15 residues. Germline V gives CDR1 SGHTA, CDR2 FQGTGA. For the CDR3, the DNA is TGTGCCAGCAGCTCGACAGGGAGCTCCTACAATGAGCAGTTCTTC. This sequence encodes CASSSTGSSYNEQFF.

The rearrangement links TRBV4-1 to TRBJ1-6, with TRBD1 matching over 8 bases. The CDR3 is 15 amino acids. CDR1 MGHRA and CDR2 YSYEKL come from the germline V gene. J lost 9 bases, V lost 0 bases, and 4 bases had no gene match. The CDR3 sequence is CASSQDNRGGSPLHF. CDR3 DNA sequence: TGCGCCAGCAGCCAAGATAACAGGGGGGGTTCACCCCTCCACTTT.

The rearrangement links TRBV27 to TRBJ2-1; 11 nucleotides agree with TRBD1. This CDR3 contains 16 residues. CDR1 is MNHEY, CDR2 SMNVEV, per germline (reference sequence). Trimming at V came to 6 bases and at J to 6 bases, leaving 10 bases not matched to a gene. CDR3 in DNA: TGTGCCAGCAGGACTGTCGCGGGGACAGGGGGCAATGAGCAGTTCTTC. This translates into CASRTVAGTGGNEQFF.